This is a list of T cell receptor beta chains from one sample in a study of long-term antiretroviral therapy in people with HIV. Only in-frame clones appear in the TCRdb table, and some are missing; sequencing was by immunoSEQ multiplex PCR. Of 25,000 to 30,000 clones listed, over 85% are singletons. This material consisted of unsorted PBMCs, taken 1.8 years after starting antiretroviral therapy. Every receptor here comes from a woman between 18 and 29 years old with HIV. Each CDR3 is given with its conserved first and last residue.

>TRBJ2-5|TRBV7-9
CASSLEGSQETQYF
>TRBJ2-1|TRBV5-8
CASSTWDNEQFF
>TRBJ2-6|TRBV5-1
CASSTDSRANVLTF
>TRBJ2-7|TRBV27
CASSLSGSYEQYF
>TRBJ1-1|TRBV6-5
CASSYSFRATEAFF
>TRBJ2-7|TRBV15
CATSPDSYEQYF
>TRBJ2-7|TRBV7-6
CASSFTSTRWDEQYF
>TRBJ2-7|TRBV6-1
CASGKGASGSYEQYF
>TRBJ2-4|TRBV18
CASSPLSSGGAKNIQYF
>TRBJ2-1|TRBV7-9
CASSAGLAGVNEQFF
>TRBJ1-1|TRBV27
CASSLAGMNTEAFF
>TRBJ1-4|TRBV4-3
CASSQEGTGDEKLFF
>TRBJ2-7|TRBV4-3
CASSQDGKGRGAYEQYF
>TRBJ2-2|TRBV6-6
CASRTTRVPNTGELFF
>TRBJ2-7|TRBV19
CASSIRQGRYEQYF
>TRBJ1-3|TRBV7-9
CASRPGAGNTIYF
>TRBJ2-1|TRBV5-1
CASSLAVLAGAGVNNEQFF
>TRBJ1-1|TRBV28
CASRNLGSTEAFF
>TRBJ2-5|TRBV6-6
CASSYVASALQETQYF
>TRBJ1-2|TRBV7-2
CASSPNYRGRNYGYTF